The 13 T cell receptor beta chains presented below share a single source sample, sequenced in a study of response to subunit inactivated influenza vaccine. A single record per CDR3 protein comes from TCRdb applying MiXCR to the RT-PCR reads. This sample yields 500,000 to 600,000 distinct CDR3 sequences, of which roughly 10% are seen a single time; 10% belongs to the top ten. This material consisted of PBMCs from blood, taken on the day of vaccination. The receptors originated from a man aged 45 to 65 who received an inactivated influenza vaccine.

This chain uses TRBV25-1 with TRBJ1-2, with no clear D. This CDR3 region has 13 residues. Trimming pared 7 bases from V and 0 bases from J, leaving 9 bases between. Per the germline V gene, CDR1 is MGHDK and CDR2 is SYGVNS. The CDR3 DNA sequence: TGTGCCAGCACCCCCGGTGCTAACTATGGCTACACCTTC. Its protein product is CASTPGANYGYTF.

The CDR3 here is CASSLSRAEKLFF. CDR3 coding DNA: TGTGCCAGCAGTTTGTCCAGGGCAGAAAAACTGTTTTTT. The V and J genes are TRBV12-3 or TRBV12-4 and TRBJ1-4; D is perhaps TRBD1 (5 bases). V lost 3 bases to trimming and J lost 8 bases, with 10 bases between them. The CDR3 runs 13 residues.

In its sample, this clonotype was seen a few times. The chain uses TRBV6-2 or TRBV6-3 and TRBJ2-3; possible D gene TRBD2, 5 bases. Germline V CDR1 and CDR2: MNHEY, SVGEGT. The length of the CDR3 is 14 residues. Between the trimmed V and J ends, which lost 4 bases and 2 bases, there was a span of 10 bases. The chain's CDR3 is CASSSSRPTDTQYF. Here the CDR3 DNA reads TGTGCCAGCAGTTCTAGCCGCCCCACAGATACGCAGTATTTT.

This chain links TRBV29-1 with TRBJ2-3; D is unresolved. The CDR3 is made up of 13 amino acids. The V gene lost 4 bases and the J gene lost 2 bases, with 10 bases spanning the gap. Per the germline V gene, CDR1 is SQVTM and CDR2 is ANQGSEA. The CDR3 sequence: CSVGGKTTDTQYF. As DNA, the CDR3 is TGCAGCGTTGGTGGGAAAACCACAGATACGCAGTATTTT.

This clonotype was counted between two and nine times. This chain connects TRBV5-1 to TRBJ2-1; 7 bases match TRBD2. Germline V gene data show CDR1 as SGHRS and CDR2 as YFSETQ. The V gene end was trimmed by 0 bases and the J gene end by 1 base; junction bases not matched to a gene: 4. CDR3 length: 16 amino acids. The CDR3 DNA follows: TGCGCCAGCAGCTTGGCTAACGGGGGGTCCTACAATGAGCAGTTCTTC. Its protein is CASSLANGGSYNEQFF.

This clonotype was seen a handful of times. The chain couples TRBV10-3 to TRBJ2-1; 8 nucleotides agree with TRBD2. The trim removed 6 bases at V and 7 bases at J, leaving 2 bases unmatched. Germline CDR1 reads ENHRY; CDR2 reads SYGVKD. The CDR3 length is 12 residues. DNA for the CDR3: TGTGCCATCAGATTAGCGGGGAATGAGCAGTTCTTC. This codes for CAIRLAGNEQFF.

This clonotype was detected a few times. The chain uses TRBV20-1 and TRBJ1-3, with 10 bases matching TRBD1. The germline CDR1 and CDR2 sequences are DFQATT and SNEGSKA (reference sequence). V was clipped by 2 bases and J by 3 bases; unmatched bases: 4. This CDR3 comprises 15 residues. CDR3 coding DNA: TGCAGTGCTAGACTCGGACAGGGGGATGGAAACACCATATATTTT. It specifies CSARLGQGDGNTIYF.

This rearrangement joins TRBV7-6 to TRBJ2-2; 7 positions agree with TRBD1. Germline V gene sequence: CDR1 SGHVS, CDR2 FNYEAQ. With 5 bases clipped from V and 1 base from J, the junction kept 1 base outside the gene matches. This CDR3 spans 14 amino acids. CDR3 nucleotide sequence: TGTGCCAGCAGCGGACAGGAGAACACCGGGGAGCTGTTTTTT. This encodes CASSGQENTGELFF.

A few counts support this clonotype. The rearrangement links TRBV20-1 to TRBJ1-6; 8 positions match TRBD1. Germline V gives CDR1 DFQATT, CDR2 SNEGSKA (reference sequence). The CDR3 is made up of 16 amino acids. With V trimmed by 4 bases and J by 7 bases, 12 bases remained unmatched. The CDR3 DNA reads TGCAGTGCTATACTCACAGGGGGGCAGACCAATTCACCCCTCCACTTT. Translating it yields CSAILTGGQTNSPLHF.

The sample holds a few counts of this clonotype. J is TRBJ2-1 and V is TRBV15; D perhaps matches TRBD1 (5 bases). Germline V gene lookup returns CDR1 LNHNV and CDR2 YYDKDF (reference sequence). The CDR3 totals 15 residues. The V end was cut by 4 bases, the J end by 0 bases, with 10 bases between. CDR3 region: CATSKRQISYNEQFF. CDR3 DNA sequence: TGTGCCACCAGCAAAAGACAGATCTCCTACAATGAGCAGTTCTTC. Full variable domain (remainder filled in from reference TRBV15 and TRBJ2-1): DAMVIQNPRYQVTQFGKPVTLSCSQTLNHNVMYWYQQKSSQAPKLLFHYYDKDFNNEADTPDNFQSRRPNTSFCFLDIRSPGLGDTAMYLCATSKRQISYNEQFFGPGTRLTVL.

The rearrangement links TRBV3-1 to TRBJ2-7, with D hard to call. The CDR3 extends over 15 amino acids. Per germline, CDR1 LGHDT and CDR2 YNNKEL (reference sequence). Between the trimmed V and J ends, which lost 0 bases and 2 bases, there was a span of 11 bases. The CDR3 is CASSQDREDPYEQYF. The CDR3 DNA reads TGTGCCAGCAGCCAAGATCGAGAGGACCCCTACGAGCAGTACTTC.

This clonotype was seen at least ten times. J is TRBJ1-1 and V is TRBV7-2; D is unresolved. The V end was cut by 4 bases, the J end by 0 bases, with 18 bases between. Germline V CDR1 and CDR2: SGHTA, FQGNSA. The CDR3 covers 17 residues. The CDR3 reads CASSSSWGGRMNTEAFF. The CDR3 bases are TGTGCCAGCAGCTCTAGTTGGGGAGGACGCATGAACACTGAAGCTTTCTTT.

The chain uses TRBV30 and TRBJ2-1; D perhaps matches TRBD1 (5 bases). The CDR3 contains 12 residues. Trimming removed 2 bases from V and 9 bases from J, with 11 bases in between. CDR1 and CDR2 from the germline V gene are GTSNPN and SVGIG (reference sequence). Here the CDR3 reads CAWSSQGTEQFF. The CDR3 DNA is TGTGCCTGGAGTTCCCAGGGCACTGAGCAGTTCTTC.